A selection of T cell receptor beta chains follows, all from one sample in a study of CD8 T cells in ankylosing spondylitis. TCRdb re-derived calls from the 5' RACE reads in MiXCR, one entry per CDR3 protein. This sample carries about 240,000 distinct CDR3 sequences, 20% to 30% of them seen once, and the ten largest clones take roughly 0.67%. The source material was blood, either unsorted or a sorted T cell fraction (not recorded which). These TCRs come from a male donor with ankylosing spondylitis or in good health (not recorded which). Both conserved end residues are part of each CDR3. Fields, in order: clone size, V gene, J gene, D gene, CDR3 protein, CDR3 DNA. A D gene is named only where the DNA matches it firmly. Size is stated for part of the rows, as once, few or many counts, or as a class when the clone is expanded.

>-|TRBV20-1|TRBJ2-3|-
CSALDFSSSDTQYF
TGCAGTGCTCTGGACTTCTCATCTTCAGATACGCAGTATTTT
>few|TRBV20-1|TRBJ2-1|-
CSANPGKGSYNEQFF
TGCAGTGCTAACCCGGGAAAGGGATCCTACAATGAGCAGTTCTTC
>-|TRBV20-1|TRBJ1-2|TRBD1
CSAEPGTDYGYTF
TGCAGTGCTGAGCCCGGGACAGACTATGGCTACACCTTC
>-|TRBV6-1|TRBJ1-2|-
CASNINGGYTF
TGTGCCAGCAATATCAACGGTGGCTACACCTTC
>few|TRBV12-3/TRBV12-4|TRBJ2-2|-
CASSFSIDSTGELFF
TGTGCCAGCAGTTTCTCAATCGACAGCACCGGGGAGCTGTTTTTT
>-|TRBV29-1|TRBJ2-5|-
CSVEVGQQETQYF
TGCAGCGTTGAGGTCGGGCAGCAAGAGACCCAGTACTTC
>-|TRBV27|TRBJ1-1|-
CASRRQETMNTEAFF
TGTGCCAGCAGAAGACAAGAAACAATGAACACTGAAGCTTTCTTT
>many|TRBV7-2|TRBJ2-1|-
CASSLRTVSSYNEQFF
TGTGCCAGCAGCTTGCGGACGGTGAGCTCCTACAATGAGCAGTTCTTC
>-|TRBV9|TRBJ2-7|-
CASSGEAFYEQYF
TGTGCCAGCAGCGGTGAGGCCTTCTACGAGCAGTACTTC
>many|TRBV7-6|TRBJ2-3|-
CASSPSGLRTDTQYF
TGTGCCAGCAGCCCATCGGGGTTACGGACAGATACGCAGTATTTT
>few|TRBV5-1|TRBJ2-5|-
CASSSPHGETQYF
TGCGCCAGCAGCTCACCCCACGGGGAGACCCAGTACTTC
>-|TRBV6-1|TRBJ2-1|-
CASDQVGGRGEQFF
TGTGCCAGCGACCAGGTAGGAGGACGTGGTGAGCAGTTCTTC
>many|TRBV12-3/TRBV12-4|TRBJ1-5|-
CASSGEGPGGPQHF
TGTGCCAGCAGTGGCGAGGGGCCGGGAGGGCCCCAGCATTTT
>few|TRBV10-3|TRBJ1-6|TRBD1
CAIREGTGVLSPLHF
TGTGCCATCAGGGAGGGGACAGGGGTACTGTCACCCCTCCACTTT
>many|TRBV20-1|TRBJ2-7|TRBD2
CSATLAGGQNYEQYF
TGCAGTGCCACCCTAGCGGGGGGCCAAAACTACGAGCAGTACTTC
>few|TRBV20-1|TRBJ2-1|TRBD1
CSAKVGDRVLVSYNEQFF
TGCAGTGCTAAAGTGGGTGACAGGGTCTTAGTGTCCTACAATGAGCAGTTCTTC
>few|TRBV20-1|TRBJ1-4|-
CSASRDPEKLFF
TGCAGTGCTAGCCGGGACCCCGAAAAACTGTTTTTT
>-|TRBV7-9|TRBJ2-7|TRBD1
CASSLDRAEQYF
TGTGCCAGCAGCCTGGACAGGGCCGAGCAGTACTTC
>-|TRBV10-1|TRBJ1-1|-
CASSGGEGNLEAFF
TGCGCCAGCAGTGGAGGGGAGGGGAATTTGGAAGCTTTCTTT
>-|TRBV4-2|TRBJ2-7|-
CASSQGRLMSSYEQYF
TGTGCCAGCAGCCAAGGCCGACTGATGAGCTCCTACGAGCAGTACTTC
>few|TRBV12-3/TRBV12-4|TRBJ1-5|-
CASSLFSGVGQPQHF
TGTGCCAGCAGTTTATTCTCGGGGGTAGGTCAGCCCCAGCATTTT
>many|TRBV28|TRBJ2-1|-
CASRNPKREQFF
TGTGCCAGCAGAAACCCCAAACGGGAGCAGTTCTTC
>-|TRBV5-1|TRBJ1-6|-
CASSFPGEPLHF
TGCGCCAGCAGCTTTCCAGGGGAGCCCCTCCACTTT
>many|TRBV20-1|TRBJ2-1|-
CSAWDVGEQFF
TGCAGTGCCTGGGATGTCGGTGAGCAGTTCTTC
>-|TRBV7-6|TRBJ2-3|TRBD1
CASSPRGQGLDTQYF
TGTGCCAGCAGCCCCCGGGGACAGGGATTAGATACGCAGTATTTT
>many|TRBV29-1|TRBJ2-1|-
CSVEGTPESSYNEQFF
TGCAGCGTGGAAGGGACTCCAGAGAGCTCCTACAATGAGCAGTTCTTC
>many|TRBV6-1|TRBJ2-3|TRBD2
CASSVGTRSTDTQYF
TGTGCCAGCAGCGTCGGGACTAGAAGCACAGATACGCAGTATTTT
>few|TRBV29-1|TRBJ2-1|TRBD2
CSVDLGLAGGNEQFF
TGCAGCGTTGACCTGGGGCTAGCGGGGGGCAATGAGCAGTTCTTC
>many|TRBV5-1|TRBJ1-5|TRBD1
CASSLWGGQEQPQHF
TGCGCCAGCAGCTTGTGGGGGGGACAGGAGCAGCCCCAGCATTTT
>many|TRBV20-1|TRBJ2-1|-
CSASSAATSLRIGEQFF
TGCAGTGCTAGTTCGGCCGCGACTAGTCTTCGAATTGGTGAGCAGTTCTTC
>few|TRBV29-1|TRBJ2-3|-
CSVPLGSSTDTQYF
TGCAGCGTTCCACTTGGGTCTAGCACAGATACGCAGTATTTT
>-|TRBV20-1|TRBJ1-2|-
CSAREGVLGYGYTF
TGCAGTGCTAGAGAAGGGGTACTAGGCTATGGCTACACCTTC
>-|TRBV7-2|TRBJ2-3|-
CASSSDGYSTDTQYF
TGTGCCAGCAGCTCCGACGGGTATTCCACAGATACGCAGTATTTT
>many|TRBV20-1|TRBJ2-7|-
CSARPTFYEQYF
TGCAGTGCTAGACCGACCTTTTACGAGCAGTACTTC
>-|TRBV20-1|TRBJ1-1|TRBD1
CSVRGPANTEAFF
TGCAGTGTTAGGGGGCCAGCGAACACTGAAGCTTTCTTT
>many|TRBV12-3/TRBV12-4|TRBJ1-1|-
CASSLRGTEAFF
TGTGCCAGCAGTTTAAGGGGGACTGAAGCTTTCTTT
>-|TRBV5-6|TRBJ2-7|-
CASSSTRVAYEQYF
TGTGCCAGCAGCTCGACTAGGGTGGCCTACGAGCAGTACTTC
>-|TRBV6-6|TRBJ2-3|-
CATKWGGASTDTQYF
TGTGCCACCAAGTGGGGCGGGGCTAGCACAGATACGCAGTATTTT
>once|TRBV27|TRBJ2-2|TRBD1
CASSLGGTGWAGELFF
TGTGCCAGCAGTTTAGGTGGGACAGGATGGGCCGGGGAGCTGTTTTTT
>-|TRBV29-1|TRBJ2-3|-
CSVERLVSTDTQYF
TGCAGCGTTGAAAGGCTAGTGAGCACAGATACGCAGTATTTT
>-|TRBV5-1|TRBJ2-6|-
CASSSGSSANVLTF
TGCGCCAGCAGTTCAGGGTCCTCGGCCAACGTCCTGACTTTC
>few|TRBV12-3/TRBV12-4|TRBJ2-5|-
CASSPPKQGPETQYF
TGTGCCAGCAGCCCCCCTAAACAGGGTCCAGAGACCCAGTACTTC
>-|TRBV20-1|TRBJ2-7|TRBD1
CSARGQGPYEQYF
TGCAGTGCTAGGGGACAGGGCCCCTACGAGCAGTACTTC
>once|TRBV29-1|TRBJ2-3|-
CSVGPDFTDTQYF
TGCAGCGTGGGCCCCGACTTCACAGATACGCAGTATTTT
>few|TRBV10-3|TRBJ2-1|TRBD2
CAISTSAGGYNEQFF
TGTGCCATCAGTACATCGGCGGGGGGATACAATGAGCAGTTCTTC
>few|TRBV12-3/TRBV12-4|TRBJ1-4|TRBD1
CASSPPGQGGKLFF
TGTGCCAGCAGTCCTCCGGGACAGGGTGGAAAACTGTTTTTT
>-|TRBV6-1|TRBJ2-7|-
CASRRTGTAYEQYF
TGTGCCAGCAGGCGGACCGGGACCGCCTACGAGCAGTACTTC
>-|TRBV7-2|TRBJ1-1|-
CASSPRPVLNTEAFF
TGTGCCAGCAGCCCACGTCCAGTCCTGAACACTGAAGCTTTCTTT